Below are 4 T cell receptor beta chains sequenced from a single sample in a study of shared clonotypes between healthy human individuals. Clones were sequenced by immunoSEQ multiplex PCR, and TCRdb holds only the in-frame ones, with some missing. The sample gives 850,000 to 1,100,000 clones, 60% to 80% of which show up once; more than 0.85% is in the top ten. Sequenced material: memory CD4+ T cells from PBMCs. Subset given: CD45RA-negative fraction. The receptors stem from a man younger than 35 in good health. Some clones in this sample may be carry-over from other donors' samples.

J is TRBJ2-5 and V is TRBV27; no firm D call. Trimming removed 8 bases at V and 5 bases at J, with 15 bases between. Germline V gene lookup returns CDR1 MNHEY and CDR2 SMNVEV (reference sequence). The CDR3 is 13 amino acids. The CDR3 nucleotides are TGTGCCAGCGGGAATGATTTAGGGGAGACCCAGTACTTC. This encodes CASGNDLGETQYF.

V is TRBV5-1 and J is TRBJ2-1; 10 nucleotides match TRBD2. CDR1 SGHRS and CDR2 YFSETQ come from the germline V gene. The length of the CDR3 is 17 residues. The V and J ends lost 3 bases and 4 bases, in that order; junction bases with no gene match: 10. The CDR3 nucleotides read TGCGCCAGCAGCTCGGGAGGGCTAGCGGGGGCTTACAATGAGCAGTTCTTC. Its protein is CASSSGGLAGAYNEQFF.

The CDR3 protein is CASSLERNSPLHF. The CDR3 DNA sequence: TGTGCCAGCAGCTTGGAGCGGAATTCACCCCTCCACTTT. The chain uses TRBV5-8 and TRBJ1-6, with D unclear. The germline V gene has CDR1 SGHTS and CDR2 YDEGEE. This CDR3 has 13 residues. Trimming shortened V by 0 bases and J by 7 bases, and 5 bases separated the two germline ends. Full variable domain (rest looked up from reference TRBV5-8 and TRBJ1-6): EAGVTQSPTHLIKTRGQQATLRCSPISGHTSVYWYQQALGLGLQFLLWYDEGEERNRGNFPPRFSGRQFPNYSSELNVNALELEDSALYLCASSLERNSPLHFGNGTRLTVT.

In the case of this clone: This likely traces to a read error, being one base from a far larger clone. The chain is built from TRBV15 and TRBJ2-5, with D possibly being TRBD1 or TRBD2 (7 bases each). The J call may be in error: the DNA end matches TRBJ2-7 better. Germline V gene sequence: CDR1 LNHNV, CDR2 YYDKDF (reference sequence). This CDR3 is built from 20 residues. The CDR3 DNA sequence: TGTGCCACCGGCAGAGACAGGGATTGGGGAGCGGGACCACATCGGTACGAGCAGTACTTC. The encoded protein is CATGRDRDWGAGPHRYEQYF.